The present T cell receptor beta chain was sequenced within a study of technical replicates of blood from several donors. CDR3 length: 14 amino acids. Germline V lookup: CDR1 SEHNR, CDR2 FQNEAQ (reference sequence). Trimming took 2 bases from V and 0 from J, leaving 5 bases between them. Some clones are missing from TCRdb's copy, which holds only in-frame ones; the method was immunoSEQ multiplex PCR. The data hold 100,000 or so clones, with around 96% observed a single time. The receptor comes from a human donor in good health. The chain carries TRBV7-9 and TRBJ1-5; no clear D gene. Sequencing was performed on T cells isolated from PBMCs. CDR3 nucleotide sequence: TGTGCCAGCAGCTTACTAAATAGCAATCAGCCCCAGCATTTT. This translates into CASSLLNSNQPQHF.